Sequencing of this T cell receptor (beta chain) was carried out in a study of Graves' ophthalmopathy and Graves' hyperthyroidism. Study-wide points: At around 70% sensitivity and about 72% specificity, the model predicted progression of the ophthalmopathy. Distinction of ophthalmopathy from stable hyperthyroidism by a 13-signature model reached roughly 85% sensitivity and approximately 80% specificity. The majority of expanded thyroid clonotypes above 0.001 frequency also occurred in blood.

Amplification of the TCR beta CDR3 regions used RNA transcripts (as template). First-round RT-PCR used HTBI primers; second-round multiplex PCR followed. TCRdb re-derived calls from the multiplex PCR reads in MiXCR, one entry per CDR3 protein. The sample includes around 600,000 distinct CDR3 sequences, just over 40% of them seen just once. The CDR3 spans 14 residues. Germline V gene lookup returns CDR1 LNHNV and CDR2 YYDKDF (reference sequence). V was pared by 0 bases and J by 3 bases, with 8 bases between. This clonotype showed up many times. Its cognate antigen is unknown. Ineligible for inclusion were patients with other autoimmune diseases, uncontrolled infections, pregnancy or lactation.

This chain links TRBV15 with TRBJ1-1, with D uncertain. What was sequenced was peripheral blood. The receptor's source is an adult man with Graves' ophthalmopathy. The CDR3 loop reads CATSRDDPYTEAFF. CDR3 nucleotide sequence: TGTGCCACCAGCAGAGATGACCCTTACACTGAAGCTTTCTTT.